Shown below are 26 T cell receptor beta chains from a single sample sequenced in a study of regulatory T cells in long-lasting Graves disease. iRepertoire HTBI primers and Arm-PCR of CDR3 regions built TCR beta libraries. TCRdb redid the calling of the multiplex PCR reads with MiXCR, one entry per CDR3 protein. This table has 400,000 to 500,000 distinct CDR3 sequences, roughly a fifth appearing once. Time point of the sample: persistent/refractory GD, antithyroid drugs over 5 years with positive TRAb. Making the TCR library involved RNA that had been extracted from PBMCs. The sample in question was peripheral blood mononuclear cells (PBMCs), obtained when the disease was refractory, from a patient treated with antithyroid drugs. The receptors were gathered from a female donor with Graves disease.

This clonotype showed up just a few times. The chain combines TRBV5-4 with TRBJ1-3, with 7 positions matching TRBD1. V lost 3 bases, J lost 1 base, and 4 bases stayed unmatched. The CDR3 runs to 15 residues. The germline V gene encodes CDR1 SGHNT and CDR2 YYREEE (reference sequence). CDR3 nucleotide sequence: TGTGCCAGCAGCTCAGGACAGGCATCTGGAAACACCATATATTTT. It specifies CASSSGQASGNTIYF.

The CDR3 spells CASSPYPGQGREQYF. The CDR3 DNA follows: TGTGCCAGCAGTCCATACCCGGGACAGGGTCGGGAGCAGTACTTC. The chain combines TRBV9 with TRBJ2-7; 9 nucleotides line up with TRBD1. The germline CDR1 and CDR2 sequences are SGDLS and YYNGEE. The V and J ends lost 5 bases and 7 bases, in that order; junction bases with no gene match: 13. The CDR3 totals 15 residues.

This clonotype was observed many times. This chain links TRBV24-1 with TRBJ1-2, with 9 bases that match TRBD1. The junction had 1 base not matched to a gene; V was cut back by 3 bases and J by 3 bases. CDR3 length equals 14 residues. In germline, CDR1 is KGHDR, CDR2 SFDVKD. The DNA for the CDR3 is TGTGCCACCAGTGATGGACAGGGGCACTATGGCTACACCTTC. Its protein is CATSDGQGHYGYTF.

This clonotype was seen only a few times. The chain links TRBV27 to TRBJ2-7; D may be TRBD2 (6 bases). Germline values: CDR1 MNHEY, CDR2 SMNVEV (reference sequence). CDR3 size: 15 residues. V lost 5 bases and J lost 2, with 16 bases in between. Written as DNA, the CDR3 is TGTGCCAGCAGTGAGTGGGGGGAGGCGGCCTACGAGCAGTACTTC. The encoded protein is CASSEWGEAAYEQYF.

This sequence joins TRBV28 and TRBJ2-1; 9 nucleotides line up with TRBD2. The junction had 10 bases not matched to a gene; V was cut back by 3 bases and J by 4 bases. This CDR3 has 17 amino acids. Germline CDR1 and CDR2: MDHEN and SYDVKM. The CDR3: CASSFLGAGGAYNEQFF. CDR3 DNA: TGTGCCAGCAGTTTCCTCGGCGCGGGAGGGGCTTACAATGAGCAGTTCTTC.

This clonotype was seen ten or more times. J is TRBJ1-1 and V is TRBV7-2; 8 bases map to TRBD1. CDR1 is SGHTA, CDR2 FQGNSA, per germline. The CDR3 loop spans 14 amino acids. The V gene end was trimmed by 6 bases and the J gene end by 5 bases; junction bases not matched to a gene: 8. CDR3 sequence: CASRRDRGGTEAFF. In DNA, the CDR3 is TGTGCCAGCAGACGAGACAGGGGTGGTACTGAAGCTTTCTTT. The whole variable domain, remainder taken from reference TRBV7-2 and TRBJ1-1, is GAGVSQSPSNKVTEKGKDVELRCDPISGHTALYWYRQSLGQGLEFLIYFQGNSAPDKSGLPSDRFSAERTGGSVSTLTIQRTQQEDSAVYLCASRRDRGGTEAFFGQGTRLTVV.

This clonotype was seen at least ten times. The V and J genes are TRBV9 and TRBJ2-5; unclear D gene. The V end lost 4 bases, the J end lost 4 bases, and 17 bases lay between the germline ends. The germline V gene has CDR1 SGDLS and CDR2 YYNGEE. The CDR3 has 15 residues. In DNA, the CDR3 is TGTGCCAGCAGCCCTTATTACCAGAGCCGAGAGACCCAGTACTTC. This sequence encodes CASSPYYQSRETQYF.

Many counts were recorded for this clonotype. The rearrangement links TRBV6-2 or TRBV6-3 to TRBJ2-6; TRBD1 agrees at 10 bases. The CDR3 is 17 amino acids. Losses at the gene ends were 6 bases for V and 0 bases for J; bases not matched to a gene: 5. The germline CDR1 and CDR2 sequences are MNHEY and SVGEGT. The CDR3 DNA follows: TGTGCCAGCAGCTCGGGACAGGGGAGCTCTGGGGCCAACGTCCTGACTTTC. Translated: CASSSGQGSSGANVLTF.

The rearrangement uses TRBV7-7 and TRBJ2-1, with D perhaps TRBD2 (5 bases). The V end lost 5 bases, the J end lost 0 bases, and 8 bases lay between the germline ends. The CDR3 extends over 14 amino acids. Germline V lookup: CDR1 SSHAT, CDR2 FNYEAQ (reference sequence). The DNA for the CDR3 is TGTGCCAGCAGCAGAGGGCCCTCCTACAATGAGCAGTTCTTC. Translation gives CASSRGPSYNEQFF.

This clonotype came up many times. This chain connects TRBV7-2 to TRBJ2-7; D might be TRBD1 (6 bases). Trimming shortened V by 3 bases and J by 1 base, and 13 bases separated the two germline ends. CDR1 and CDR2 from the germline V gene are SGHTA and FQGNSA. This CDR3 has 15 amino acids. For the CDR3, the DNA is TGTGCCAGCAGCTTTAGTTCGACAGGATCCTACGAGCAGTACTTC. Its protein product is CASSFSSTGSYEQYF. The entire variable domain, with the rest obtained from reference TRBV7-2 and TRBJ2-7, is as follows: GAGVSQSPSNKVTEKGKDVELRCDPISGHTALYWYRQSLGQGLEFLIYFQGNSAPDKSGLPSDRFSAERTGGSVSTLTIQRTQQEDSAVYLCASSFSSTGSYEQYFGPGTRLTVT.

This clonotype was recorded a few times. J is TRBJ2-7 and V is TRBV20-1, with 10 bases that match TRBD2. The junction had 18 bases not matched to a gene; V was cut back by 1 base and J by 6 bases. Germline loops: CDR1 DFQATT, CDR2 SNEGSKA (reference sequence). This CDR3 is built from 18 residues. CDR3 region: CSARGVLAGNLGAGEQYF. The CDR3 region has the DNA TGCAGTGCTAGAGGAGTACTAGCGGGAAATCTCGGGGCGGGCGAGCAGTACTTC.

This clonotype has a handful of counts. This chain links TRBV28 with TRBJ2-1; a possible D gene is TRBD2 (6 bases). The CDR3 runs 15 residues. Germline lookup yields CDR1 MDHEN and CDR2 SYDVKM. The V and J ends lost 5 bases and 2 bases respectively, with 13 bases between them. Here the CDR3 reads CASSRDGLTYNEQFF. CDR3 coding DNA: TGTGCCAGCAGTAGGGACGGACTAACCTACAATGAGCAGTTCTTC. Drawing the rest from reference TRBV28 and TRBJ2-1, the complete variable domain is DVKVTQSSRYLVKRTGEKVFLECVQDMDHENMFWYRQDPGLGLRLIYFSYDVKMKEKGDIPEGYSVSREKKERFSLILESASTNQTSMYLCASSRDGLTYNEQFFGPGTRLTVL.

This clonotype was seen many times. The chain is built from TRBV18 and TRBJ1-4; 7 positions match TRBD1. CDR3 size: 15 residues. CDR1 is KGHSH and CDR2 is LQKENI in the germline V gene. V lost 0 bases, J lost 7 bases, and 5 bases stayed unmatched. The CDR3, as DNA: TGTGCCAGCTCACCACCGACAGGGCCTGGTGAAAAACTGTTTTTT. Translation gives CASSPPTGPGEKLFF.

Ten or more counts support this clonotype. The chain carries TRBV27 and TRBJ2-5; perhaps TRBD2 as D (5 bases). This CDR3 has 15 residues. Trimming stripped 5 bases from V and 2 bases from J, with 15 bases between. Germline V lookup: CDR1 MNHEY, CDR2 SMNVEV (reference sequence). The CDR3 sequence is CASSTQRGGQETQYF. CDR3 nucleotide sequence: TGTGCCAGCAGTACCCAACGGGGTGGGCAAGAGACCCAGTACTTC.

This chain uses TRBV27 with TRBJ2-3, with 11 bases aligning to TRBD2. The CDR3 has 16 amino acids. J was trimmed by 3 bases and V by 2 bases; bases with no gene match: 4. The germline V gene encodes CDR1 MNHEY and CDR2 SMNVEV (reference sequence). The CDR3 region has the DNA TGTGCCAGCAGTTTAACTAGCGGGAGCCGAACAGATACGCAGTATTTT. This gives the protein CASSLTSGSRTDTQYF.

The rearrangement links TRBV6-5 to TRBJ1-5; the D is unclear. The CDR3 extends over 16 amino acids. Germline V gene data show CDR1 as MNHEY and CDR2 as SVGAGI. V gave up 2 bases and J gave up 0 bases, with 11 bases separating them. This chain's CDR3 is CASSYGPLGSNQPQHF. The CDR3 bases are TGTGCCAGCAGTTACGGCCCCTTGGGTAGCAATCAGCCCCAGCATTTT.

The genes are TRBV9 and TRBJ1-2; possible D gene TRBD1, 6 bases. The germline V gene has CDR1 SGDLS and CDR2 YYNGEE. The CDR3 contains 12 residues. Trimming shortened V by 4 bases and J by 7 bases, and 11 bases separated the two germline ends. The CDR3 nucleotides read TGTGCCAGCAGCTTGACAGGATCTGGCTACACCTTC. Its translation: CASSLTGSGYTF.

The chain combines TRBV4-1 with TRBJ2-7, with 9 bases that match TRBD2. Unmatched junction bases numbered 11, after V lost 1 base and J lost 4 bases. CDR1 and CDR2 (germline): MGHRA, YSYEKL. CDR3 size: 17 residues. The CDR3: CASSQVEAGGLIYEQYF. The DNA of the CDR3 is TGCGCCAGCAGCCAAGTAGAAGCGGGAGGACTCATTTACGAGCAGTACTTC.

The chain is built from TRBV6-1 and TRBJ2-2; weak D call: TRBD2 (6 bases). There are 14 residues in the CDR3. Germline assignment: CDR1 MNHNS and CDR2 SASEGT. V was trimmed by 7 bases and J by 2 bases, leaving 11 bases between them. CDR3 amino acids: CASTGTFNTGELFF. The CDR3 nucleotides are TGTGCCAGCACCGGGACTTTTAACACCGGGGAGCTGTTTTTT.

As regards this clonotype: Given a much more abundant clone one base away, this may be a read error. The chain carries TRBV6-1 and TRBJ2-7, with a tentative D call TRBD2 (6 bases). The germline CDR1 and CDR2 sequences are MNHNS and SASEGT. This CDR3 comprises 13 residues. Trimming cost V 8 bases and J 3 bases, with 14 bases left between them. The CDR3 DNA sequence: TGTGCCAGCTTTAGGTGGGACTGCTACGAGCAGTACTTC. The encoded protein is CASFRWDCYEQYF.

This clonotype appeared many times. The CDR3 loop is CASSYSPGGSAHEQYF. CDR3 in DNA: TGTGCCAGCAGCTACTCTCCTGGCGGGAGTGCCCACGAGCAGTACTTC. The rearrangement uses TRBV27 and TRBJ2-7, with TRBD2 identical over 7 bases. This CDR3 is built from 16 residues. Germline CDR1 and CDR2: MNHEY and SMNVEV (reference sequence). V gave up 6 bases and J gave up 5 bases; unmatched junction bases: 16.

This clonotype was recorded a few times. V is TRBV12-3 or TRBV12-4 and J is TRBJ2-7; D is unresolved. The V gene lost 6 bases and the J gene lost 0 bases, with 12 bases spanning the gap. The CDR3 is 14 amino acids. CDR3 residues: CASRSQASSYEQYF. The DNA of the CDR3 is TGTGCCAGCAGGTCCCAGGCATCCTCCTACGAGCAGTACTTC.

This clonotype appeared many times. The CDR3 coding sequence is TGTGCCAGCAGGGGGGAGGGTGGAGATGAAAAACTGTTTTTT. This codes for CASRGEGGDEKLFF. The chain carries TRBV28 and TRBJ1-4; D is possibly TRBD1 (5 bases). The V end was cut by 6 bases, the J end by 6 bases, with 14 bases between. The CDR3 contains 14 residues. Per the germline V gene, CDR1 is MDHEN and CDR2 is SYDVKM.

This clonotype was seen repeatedly, ten times or more. The rearrangement joins TRBV28 to TRBJ1-4; unclear D gene. Looked up from germline, CDR1 is MDHEN and CDR2 is SYDVKM. This CDR3 contains 12 residues. Deletions cut 8 bases from V and 2 bases from J, with 6 bases between. CDR3 protein: CASSVTNEKLFF. In DNA form, the CDR3 reads TGTGCCAGCTCAGTTACTAATGAAAAACTGTTTTTT.

This chain connects TRBV12-3 or TRBV12-4 to TRBJ2-5; tentatively, D is TRBD1 (6 bases). Trimming stripped 10 bases from V and 3 bases from J, with 15 bases between. The CDR3 is 13 amino acids. The chain's CDR3 is CAMGSGTKETQYF. In DNA form, the CDR3 reads TGTGCCATGGGGTCGGGGACAAAAGAGACCCAGTACTTC.

Notes on this clonotype: Possible read error: a much larger clone is one base away. V usage is TRBV11-2 and J usage is TRBJ2-7; D gene unclear. This CDR3 spans 13 amino acids. CDR1 and CDR2 from the germline V gene are SGHAT and FQNNGV. The CDR3 reads CAGRPMVRPEQYF. The CDR3 region has the DNA TGTGCCGGCAGACCCATGGTCAGGCCTGAGCAGTACTTC.